These T cell receptor beta chains were read from a single sample in a study of blood T cell repertoires in COVID-19. TCRdb's table, derived via immunoSEQ multiplex PCR, lists solely in-frame clones and lacks some. The sample yields about 120,000 clones, less than 90% seen once. Sequencing input: peripheral blood. The receptors shown here come from a man older than 75 with acute or convalescent COVID-19. Both conserved end residues are part of each CDR3. The order of the fields is J gene, clone size, V gene, D gene, CDR3 DNA, CDR3 protein. The D gene is left open where the match is weak. Some rows have no size entry. The others give once, few or many, or a class for an expanded clone.

>TRBJ1-1|-|TRBV14|TRBD1
TGTGCCAGCAGCCGGGACAGGAACACTGAAGCTTTCTTT
CASSRDRNTEAFF
>TRBJ2-1|-|TRBV5-1|TRBD2
TGCGCCAGCAGCTTGGTACTAGCGGACTACAATGAGCAGTTCTTC
CASSLVLADYNEQFF
>TRBJ1-4|-|TRBV12-5|-
TGTGCTAGTGGTTTGGGAGGGAGGATGGAGGCTAATGAAAAACTGTTTTTT
CASGLGGRMEANEKLFF
>TRBJ2-1|few|TRBV6-4|TRBD1
TGTGCCAGCAGTTCGGACAGGAATTACAATGAGCAGTTCTTC
CASSSDRNYNEQFF
>TRBJ2-7|-|TRBV11-2|TRBD2
TGTGCCAGCAGCCCCTCAGGAGCACTAGCGGGGCACTACGAGCAGTACTTC
CASSPSGALAGHYEQYF
>TRBJ2-3|-|TRBV6-2/TRBV6-3|-
TGTGCCAGCAGCCCCAAGGACTATAACACAGATACGCAGTATTTT
CASSPKDYNTDTQYF
>TRBJ2-7|few|TRBV4-3|TRBD1
TGCGCCAGCAGCTTAACCCGGGACAGGGGAAACGAGCAGTACTTC
CASSLTRDRGNEQYF
>TRBJ1-2|-|TRBV5-1|TRBD1
TGCGCCAGCAGCTTGGGGGACAGGGGCTATGGCTACACCTTC
CASSLGDRGYGYTF
>TRBJ1-2|-|TRBV19|-
TGTGCCAGTAGTAGAGGCGGAGGCTATGGCTACACCTTC
CASSRGGGYGYTF
>TRBJ2-3|-|TRBV5-4|-
TGTGCCAGCACCCGCCCCCATCAGGGGACAGATACGCAGTATTTT
CASTRPHQGTDTQYF
>TRBJ1-1|-|TRBV5-4|-
TGTGCCAGCAGCTGGGGGGAGATTGGTGAAGCTTTCTTT
CASSWGEIGEAFF